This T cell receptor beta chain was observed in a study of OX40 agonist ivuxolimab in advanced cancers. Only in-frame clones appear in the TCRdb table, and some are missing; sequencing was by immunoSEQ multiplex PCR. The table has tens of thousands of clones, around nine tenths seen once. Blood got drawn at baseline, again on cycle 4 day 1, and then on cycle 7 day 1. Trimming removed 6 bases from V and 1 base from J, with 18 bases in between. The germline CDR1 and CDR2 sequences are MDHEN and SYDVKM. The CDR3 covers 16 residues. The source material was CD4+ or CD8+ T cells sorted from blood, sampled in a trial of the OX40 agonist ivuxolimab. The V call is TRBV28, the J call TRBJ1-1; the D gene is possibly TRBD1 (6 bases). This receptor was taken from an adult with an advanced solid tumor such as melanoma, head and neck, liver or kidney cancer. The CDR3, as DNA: TGTGCCAGCAGCGCTCTGGGGGGGGCAGGGAACACTGAAGCTTTCTTT. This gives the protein CASSALGGAGNTEAFF. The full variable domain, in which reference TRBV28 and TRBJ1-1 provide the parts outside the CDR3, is DVKVTQSSRYLVKRTGEKVFLECVQDMDHENMFWYRQDPGLGLRLIYFSYDVKMKEKGDIPEGYSVSREKKERFSLILESASTNQTSMYLCASSALGGAGNTEAFFGQGTRLTVV.